These 16 T cell receptor beta chains were all obtained from the same sample, sequenced in a study of beta chain features in type 1 diabetes. Overall study findings and caveats: There was a moderate but significant shortening of TCRB CDR3s in all four CD4+ subsets of Type 1 diabetes patients.

No cognate antigen is known for these TCRs. The isolated RNA, all of it, was reverse transcribed, so expressed TCRB transcripts were what got sequenced. The assay was immunoSEQ multiplex PCR, and TCRdb's table has in-frame clones only and misses some. The table has about 150,000 clones, 10% to 13% seen once; the top ten hold roughly 0.5%. Sequencing used central memory CD4+ T cells from blood. The origin of the receptors is a man aged 30 to 45 with type 1 diabetes.

The rearrangement links TRBV19 to TRBJ2-5; no firm D call. This CDR3 region has 12 residues. Germline lookup yields CDR1 LNHDA and CDR2 SQIVND (reference sequence). The V and J ends lost 5 bases and 0 bases respectively, with 4 bases between them. The CDR3 nucleotides read TGTGCCAGTAGTTTCGACCAAGAGACCCAGTACTTC. It yields the protein CASSFDQETQYF. Drawing the rest from reference TRBV19 and TRBJ2-5, the complete variable domain is DGGITQSPKYLFRKEGQNVTLSCEQNLNHDAMYWYRQDPGQGLRLIYYSQIVNDFQKGDIAEGYSVSREKKESFPLTVTSAQKNPTAFYLCASSFDQETQYFGPGTRLLVL.

This clone was observed a few times. The genes are TRBV7-3 and TRBJ2-1; a weak D match, TRBD2 (5 bases). This CDR3 has 13 residues. Germline values: CDR1 SGHTA, CDR2 FQGTGA. V lost 5 bases and J lost 4, with 9 bases in between. CDR3 nucleotide sequence: TGTGCCAGCAGCCCGCGGGTTTACAATGAGCAGTTCTTC. As protein: CASSPRVYNEQFF.

This clone was seen a handful of times. This sequence joins TRBV19 and TRBJ1-1; D not resolved. Germline lookup yields CDR1 LNHDA and CDR2 SQIVND (reference sequence). Trimming took off 10 bases at V and 6 bases at J, with 18 bases between the two ends. The CDR3 runs 13 residues. In DNA, the CDR3 is TGTGCCACAACACCCGAAGATTCGTCTGAAGCTTTCTTT. Protein: CATTPEDSSEAFF. The full variable domain, in which reference TRBV19 and TRBJ1-1 provide the parts outside the CDR3, is DGGITQSPKYLFRKEGQNVTLSCEQNLNHDAMYWYRQDPGQGLRLIYYSQIVNDFQKGDIAEGYSVSREKKESFPLTVTSAQKNPTAFYLCATTPEDSSEAFFGQGTRLTVV.

The V call is TRBV5-4, the J call TRBJ1-2; perhaps TRBD1 as D (6 bases). The V end lost 5 bases, the J end lost 4 bases, and 15 bases lay between the germline ends. Germline CDR1 reads SGHNT; CDR2 reads YYREEE (reference sequence). This CDR3 is built from 14 residues. For the CDR3, the DNA is TGTGCCAGCAGGCAACAGGGTTCCAGCTATGGCTACACCTTC. This sequence encodes CASRQQGSSYGYTF.

This clone was counted only a few times. The V and J genes are TRBV7-6 and TRBJ2-1, with D possibly being TRBD1 (6 bases). The germline V gene has CDR1 SGHVS and CDR2 FNYEAQ. The CDR3 has 14 residues. The V and J ends lost 1 base and 7 bases respectively, with 11 bases between them. The CDR3 DNA reads as TGTGCCAGCAGCTTAGTCGCAGGGGTTAATGAGCAGTTCTTC. Protein product: CASSLVAGVNEQFF.

The rearrangement links TRBV2 to TRBJ1-1, with 7 nucleotides matching TRBD1. Per the germline V gene, CDR1 is SNHLY and CDR2 is FYNNEI. With 6 bases clipped from V and 4 bases from J, the junction kept 5 bases outside the gene matches. The CDR3 runs 13 residues. The CDR3, as DNA: TGTGCCAGCAGAGAGGGACAGACCACTGAAGCTTTCTTT. It specifies CASREGQTTEAFF.

J is TRBJ2-1 and V is TRBV19, with 8 bases fitting TRBD1. V shed 4 bases, J shed 6 bases, and the junction held 5 bases outside the gene matches. Germline CDR1 and CDR2: LNHDA and SQIVND (reference sequence). This CDR3 is 14 amino acids long. The CDR3 sequence is CASSTGGRPNEQFF. The CDR3 DNA reads as TGTGCCAGTAGTACAGGGGGCCGACCCAATGAGCAGTTCTTC.

V usage is TRBV30 and J usage is TRBJ2-5, with D perhaps matching TRBD1 (5 bases). The CDR3 runs to 19 residues. V was cut by 3 bases and J by 4 bases, with 30 bases left in between. In germline, CDR1 is GTSNPN, CDR2 SVGIG (reference sequence). CDR3 residues: CAWRARVYESVALRETQYF. The CDR3 DNA reads as TGTGCCTGGAGAGCCAGGGTGTACGAGTCGGTAGCCCTCCGAGAGACCCAGTACTTC.

The chain combines TRBV30 with TRBJ1-5; TRBD1 might be the D (5 bases). CDR3 length equals 14 residues. The germline CDR1 and CDR2 sequences are GTSNPN and SVGIG (reference sequence). Deletions cut 2 bases from V and 3 bases from J, with 11 bases between. This CDR3 reads CAWSWGDHNQPQHF. The CDR3 DNA sequence: TGTGCCTGGAGTTGGGGGGACCACAATCAGCCCCAGCATTTT.

This chain joins TRBV7-9 and TRBJ2-7, with 9 bases lining up with TRBD2. The V gene end was trimmed by 3 bases and the J gene end by 3 bases; junction bases not matched to a gene: 3. This CDR3 region has 14 residues. The germline gives CDR1 SEHNR, CDR2 FQNEAQ (reference sequence). This CDR3 is CASSLGSGSYEQYF. DNA for the CDR3: TGTGCCAGCAGCTTGGGTAGCGGGAGCTACGAGCAGTACTTC.

This clone appeared many times. The V and J genes are TRBV13 and TRBJ1-5, with a weak D call TRBD1 (5 bases). This CDR3 spans 13 amino acids. Germline CDR1 reads PRHDT; CDR2 reads FYEKMQ (reference sequence). Trimming took 4 bases from V and 9 from J, leaving 13 bases between them. CDR3 amino acids: CASSSRGRGPQHF. Here the CDR3 DNA reads TGTGCCAGCAGCTCACGGGGGAGAGGGCCCCAGCATTTT. Full variable domain (missing parts from reference TRBV13 and TRBJ1-5): AAGVIQSPRHLIKEKRETATLKCYPIPRHDTVYWYQQGPGQDPQFLISFYEKMQSDKGSIPDRFSAQQFSDYHSELNMSSLELGDSALYFCASSSRGRGPQHFGDGTRLSIL.

This clone showed up just a few times. The chain links TRBV27 to TRBJ2-1; 13 nucleotides match TRBD2. After removal of 4 bases from V and 7 bases from J, the junction contained 4 bases not matched to a gene. The CDR3 length is 15 residues. CDR1 is MNHEY and CDR2 is SMNVEV in the germline V gene (reference sequence). The chain's CDR3 is CASSSGLAGINEQFF. The CDR3 DNA is TGTGCCAGCAGTTCGGGACTAGCGGGGATTAATGAGCAGTTCTTC.

This CDR3 is CASSQGTSGQETQYF. The CDR3 region has the DNA TGTGCCAGTAGCCAGGGGACTAGCGGACAAGAGACCCAGTACTTC. The chain joins TRBV19 to TRBJ2-5, with TRBD2 matching 11 bases. The CDR3 has 15 residues. In germline, CDR1 is LNHDA, CDR2 SQIVND (reference sequence). V shed 6 bases, J shed 2 bases, and the junction held 5 bases outside the gene matches.

This clone occurred a few times. The V call is TRBV9, the J call TRBJ2-6, with D possibly TRBD1 on 6 matching bases. Germline CDR1 reads SGDLS; CDR2 reads YYNGEE. V was pared by 4 bases and J by 2 bases, with 13 bases between. The CDR3 is 16 residues long. CDR3 residues: CASSPGQSAGANVLTF. The CDR3 DNA reads as TGTGCCAGCAGCCCAGGACAGTCAGCTGGGGCCAACGTCCTGACTTTC.

There are a few counts of this clone. The chain has TRBV6-5 and TRBJ2-7; 9 bases line up with TRBD2. Unmatched junction bases numbered 7, after V lost 9 bases and J lost 1 base. Per the germline V gene, CDR1 is MNHEY and CDR2 is SVGAGI. This CDR3 contains 14 residues. The CDR3 bases are TGTGCCAGTAGCGGGACTAGCTCTTCCTACGAGCAGTACTTC. Residues: CASSGTSSSYEQYF.

The gene calls are TRBV28 and TRBJ2-7, with a tentative D call TRBD2 (5 bases). The CDR3 is 14 amino acids. Trimming removed 4 bases from V and 5 bases from J, with 15 bases in between. Germline V gene sequence: CDR1 MDHEN, CDR2 SYDVKM. CDR3 region: CASSSLPGIDEQYF. DNA of the CDR3: TGTGCCAGCAGTTCCCTCCCCGGGATAGACGAGCAGTACTTC.